The 18 T cell receptor beta chains presented below share a single source sample, sequenced in a study of OX40 agonist ivuxolimab in advanced cancers. Produced via immunoSEQ multiplex PCR; TCRdb's table is partial and in-frame only. Among some 79,000 clones listed, 88% were seen once. Source: CD4+ or CD8+ T cells sorted from blood, taken in a trial of the OX40 agonist ivuxolimab. The receptors were gathered from an adult with an advanced solid tumor such as melanoma, head and neck, liver or kidney cancer.

The chain has TRBV6-6 and TRBJ2-2; 7 bases are shared with TRBD2. The trim removed 2 bases at V and 6 bases at J, leaving 9 bases unmatched. Germline CDR1 is MNHNY and CDR2 is SVGAGI (reference sequence). The CDR3 is made up of 16 amino acids. The DNA for the CDR3 is TGTGCCAGCAGTTACATCCGGGAGGTCAGTGCCGGGGAGCTGTTTTTT. Its translation: CASSYIREVSAGELFF.

The chain has TRBV19 and TRBJ2-1, with D hard to call. Germline V gives CDR1 LNHDA, CDR2 SQIVND (reference sequence). This CDR3 comprises 14 residues. V was pared by 0 bases and J by 8 bases, with 11 bases between. CDR3 DNA: TGTGCCAGTAGTATAGATGGCGGTATCTATGAGCAGTTCTTC. Its protein is CASSIDGGIYEQFF.

The chain joins TRBV6-1 to TRBJ1-4; D perhaps matches TRBD1 (5 bases). The CDR3 has 15 amino acids. Germline lookup yields CDR1 MNHNS and CDR2 SASEGT. The germline V and J ends were trimmed by 6 bases and 2 bases, with 13 bases remaining between them. CDR3 DNA: TGTGCCAGCAGGGGGCAGGGAGGGACTAATGAAAAACTGTTTTTT. Translated: CASRGQGGTNEKLFF.

The V and J genes are TRBV19 and TRBJ1-1; 10 bases are a match to TRBD1. The CDR3 is 14 residues long. The V gene end was trimmed by 7 bases and the J gene end by 6 bases; junction bases not matched to a gene: 8. Germline CDR1 LNHDA, CDR2 SQIVND (reference sequence). The CDR3 DNA reads TGTGCCAGTACCGACGGACAGGGGGTCGCTGAAGCTTTCTTT. Translated: CASTDGQGVAEAFF.

The rearrangement joins TRBV5-1 to TRBJ1-3, with D perhaps matching TRBD1 (6 bases). Germline lookup yields CDR1 SGHRS and CDR2 YFSETQ. V dropped 4 bases and J dropped 6 bases, with 14 bases sitting between them. The length of the CDR3 is 14 residues. CDR3 sequence: CASSATGNANTIYF. In nucleotides, the CDR3 is TGCGCCAGCAGCGCCACAGGGAATGCAAACACCATATATTTT.

The rearrangement uses TRBV9 and TRBJ2-3; D uncertain. CDR1 and CDR2 (germline): SGDLS, YYNGEE. There are 14 residues in the CDR3. V lost 0 bases to trimming and J lost 5 bases, with 10 bases between them. Here the CDR3 DNA reads TGTGCCAGCAGCGTAGGTGGGGATGGAGATACGCAGTATTTT. It codes for CASSVGGDGDTQYF.

The CDR3 DNA reads TGCGCCAGCAGCGGCGGGACTGCCTACGAGCAGTACTTC. Translating it yields CASSGGTAYEQYF. The V gene is TRBV5-1, the J gene TRBJ2-7; D might be TRBD2 (6 bases). The CDR3 sequence is 13 residues long. CDR1 SGHRS and CDR2 YFSETQ come from the germline V gene. The V gene lost 4 bases and the J gene lost 2 bases, with 10 bases spanning the gap.

The chain recombines TRBV30 with TRBJ2-6; 11 positions agree with TRBD1. Trimming took 6 bases from V and 0 from J; bases not matched to a gene: 4. Germline V gene data show CDR1 as GTSNPN and CDR2 as SVGIG (reference sequence). The CDR3 totals 16 residues. The chain's CDR3 is CACSGTGGSGANVLTF. Written as DNA, the CDR3 is TGTGCCTGTTCCGGGACAGGGGGCTCTGGGGCCAACGTCCTGACTTTC.

The chain couples TRBV6-5 to TRBJ1-2; D is uncertain. Germline CDR1 reads MNHEY; CDR2 reads SVGAGI. The CDR3 loop spans 13 amino acids. Trimming pared 5 bases from V and 1 base from J, leaving 8 bases between. CDR3 nucleotide sequence: TGTGCCAGCAGTCCCCAAAGTAACTATGGCTACACCTTC. It specifies CASSPQSNYGYTF.

The V call is TRBV10-3, the J call TRBJ1-3; D is uncertain. There are 12 residues in the CDR3. Germline V lookup: CDR1 ENHRY, CDR2 SYGVKD. Trimming removed 4 bases at V and 1 base at J, with 2 bases between. The CDR3 loop is CAISASGNTIYF. The DNA for the CDR3 is TGTGCCATCAGTGCTTCTGGAAACACCATATATTTT.

In this sample, this clone turned up a few times. The chain uses TRBV5-1 and TRBJ2-7; D remains ambiguous. Germline CDR1 SGHRS, CDR2 YFSETQ. The length of the CDR3 is 14 residues. V was cut by 4 bases and J by 3 bases, with 14 bases left in between. The chain's CDR3 is CASSLRSENYEQYF. In nucleotides, the CDR3 is TGCGCCAGCAGCCTACGATCGGAAAACTACGAGCAGTACTTC.

A note on this clone: Other DNA sequences in this sample translate to the same CDR3. The chain uses TRBV6-5 and TRBJ2-7; D ambiguous. Germline V gives CDR1 MNHEY, CDR2 SVGAGI. This CDR3 is built from 13 residues. V dropped 5 bases and J dropped 4 bases, with 12 bases sitting between them. CDR3 DNA sequence: TGTGCCAGCAGTCCACATTCCGATTACGAGCAGTACTTC. It specifies CASSPHSDYEQYF.

This chain connects TRBV5-1 to TRBJ1-5; unclear D gene. The CDR3 contains 13 residues. CDR1 is SGHRS and CDR2 is YFSETQ in the germline V gene. V shed 0 bases and J shed 4 bases, with 5 bases lying between them. CDR3 region: CASSLAQNQPQHF. The CDR3, as DNA: TGCGCCAGCAGCTTGGCCCAGAATCAGCCCCAGCATTTT.

This chain links TRBV11-3 with TRBJ2-1, with 12 bases lining up with TRBD2. Looked up from germline, CDR1 is SGHNT and CDR2 is YENEEA. V lost 3 bases to trimming and J lost 6 bases; unmatched junction nucleotides: 12. This CDR3 is 18 amino acids long. CDR3 protein: CASSLHPPGTSGFNEQFF. CDR3 nucleotides: TGTGCCAGCAGCTTGCATCCCCCCGGGACTAGCGGGTTCAATGAGCAGTTCTTC.

The gene calls are TRBV6-5 and TRBJ1-1; D remains unclear. The CDR3 loop spans 14 amino acids. Germline V gene data show CDR1 as MNHEY and CDR2 as SVGAGI. Trimming removed 10 bases at V and 11 bases at J, with 26 bases between. In DNA form, the CDR3 reads TGTGCCACCCTCGAATCCAGGAGCACGCCTTCCGCTTTCTTT. The encoded protein is CATLESRSTPSAFF.

The chain links TRBV9 to TRBJ2-5; 8 nucleotides agree with TRBD2. V lost 3 bases, J lost 5 bases, and 9 bases stayed unmatched. Germline-derived CDR1 and CDR2 are SGDLS and YYNGEE. The CDR3 runs 15 residues. CDR3 region: CASSAPPGLGETQYF. The CDR3, as DNA: TGTGCCAGCAGCGCGCCGCCGGGACTAGGGGAGACCCAGTACTTC.

The V and J genes are TRBV11-2 and TRBJ2-1, with 10 nucleotides matching TRBD2. Germline V lookup: CDR1 SGHAT, CDR2 FQNNGV. The ends lost 1 base at V and 9 bases at J; junction bases unmatched: 9. The length of the CDR3 is 16 residues. CDR3: CASSLASGRAFGEQFF. CDR3 DNA sequence: TGTGCCAGCAGCTTAGCCAGCGGGAGGGCCTTTGGTGAGCAGTTCTTC.

The rearrangement links TRBV5-4 to TRBJ2-2; D remains unclear. Trimming took 4 bases from V and 5 from J, leaving 9 bases between them. From germline, CDR1 is SGHNT and CDR2 YYREEE (reference sequence). CDR3 length: 13 residues. CDR3 loop: CASSPQATGELFF. As DNA, the CDR3 is TGTGCCAGCAGCCCGCAGGCGACCGGGGAGCTGTTTTTT.